This TCR beta chain was sequenced for a study of cytomegalovirus exposure and HLA in healthy donors. Background on the study: The same platform as the approximately 670 first-cohort repertoires was used for the 95 to 150 validation repertoires, a later analysis reported. Findings and limits, study-wide: The finding came from a later analysis; first-cohort TCR clusters tended to co-occur in the 130 or so validation repertoires.

The donors formed part of the approximately 120-subject validation cohort, distinct from the approximately 630-subject first cohort. Assay used: immunoSEQ multiplex PCR; TCRdb lists only in-frame clones, some missing. Of about 130,000 clones in the sample, roughly nine tenths were seen once. V gave up 6 bases and J gave up 8 bases, with 23 bases separating them. The CDR3 spans 16 residues. Germline V gene sequence: CDR1 MNHEY, CDR2 SMNVEV (reference sequence). A note on this clone: Its specificity is not known.

The J gene is TRBJ2-1, the V gene TRBV27, with D tentatively TRBD2 (6 bases). This clonotype was sampled from a woman under 30 in good health and CMV-seronegative. Sequencing was done on a sample of PBMCs. CDR3 bases: TGTGCCAGCAGAATCAATCCGGGACTTGGTAGGGATGAGCAGTTCTTC. This encodes CASRINPGLGRDEQFF.